The following is a T cell receptor (beta chain) sequence with its context. Its antigen is undetermined. The data belong to a study of CD8 T cells in Susac syndrome. Study outcomes and limitations: In total CD8+ repertoires, roughly 15 Susac-specific public clones were found, and in CD8+ TEMRA repertoires, about five were found.

Random hexamers primed reverse transcription of about 0.5 to 1 ug RNA. TCRdb itself ran the immunoSEQ multiplex PCR reads through MiXCR, one entry per CDR3 protein. The sample lists fewer than 140,000 distinct CDR3 sequences; approximately 93% were seen once. The CDR3 runs to 16 residues. After removal of 5 bases from V and 0 bases from J, the junction contained 7 bases not matched to a gene. The sample taken for sequencing was CD8+ T cells from PBMCs. This receptor was identified in a human donor with Susac syndrome. This chain uses TRBV12-3 or TRBV12-4 with TRBJ2-1, with 7 bases fitting TRBD2. The CDR3 sequence: CASSPAGGSSYNEQFF. CDR3 coding DNA: TGTGCCAGCAGTCCCGCTGGCGGGAGCTCCTACAATGAGCAGTTCTTC.